These T cell receptor beta chains were read from a single sample in a study of regulatory T cells in long-lasting Graves disease. In TCRdb, the multiplex PCR reads were re-called with MiXCR into one record per CDR3 protein. The sample contains more than 350,000 distinct CDR3 sequences, about 15% of which appear only once. The data were also submitted as part of a second study, on T cells in Graves' hyperthyroidism and ophthalmopathy.

Sequenced material: peripheral blood mononuclear cells (PBMCs), taken at new diagnosis, from a patient treated with antithyroid drugs. The receptors stem from a woman in her thirties with Graves disease. Each CDR3 is given with its conserved first and last residue. The D gene is left open where the match is weak. Clone size is given for some rows only: seen once, a few or many times, or a class if the clone is expanded.

size: many; D: .; V: TRBV12-3/TRBV12-4; J: TRBJ1-6; CDR3: CASSLLRDSPLHF; DNA: TGTGCCAGCAGCCTCCTCAGGGATTCACCCCTCCACTTT
size: many; D: .; V: TRBV28; J: TRBJ1-1; CDR3: CASRAPGGAGTEAFF; DNA: TGTGCCAGCAGGGCCCCGGGGGGCGCGGGCACTGAAGCTTTCTTT
size: many; D: TRBD1; V: TRBV18; J: TRBJ1-4; CDR3: CASSRDRLYEKLFF; DNA: TGTGCCAGCTCACGGGACAGACTGTATGAAAAACTGTTTTTT
size: few; D: .; V: TRBV10-3; J: TRBJ2-7; CDR3: CAISESIILSYEQYF; DNA: TGTGCCATCAGTGAGTCGATAATACTCTCCTACGAGCAGTACTTC
size: .; D: .; V: TRBV7-9; J: TRBJ2-7; CDR3: CASSPRTGPGEQYF; DNA: TGTGCCAGCAGCCCTCGAACAGGGCCGGGCGAGCAGTACTTC
size: many; D: .; V: TRBV7-2; J: TRBJ2-7; CDR3: CASSLARSGYEQYF; DNA: TGTGCCAGCAGCTTAGCACGCAGTGGTTACGAGCAGTACTTC
size: many; D: .; V: TRBV12-3/TRBV12-4; J: TRBJ2-7; CDR3: CASSLRATKPNEQYF; DNA: TGTGCCAGCAGTTTAAGGGCTACAAAACCAAACGAGCAGTACTTC
size: .; D: TRBD1; V: TRBV30; J: TRBJ2-7; CDR3: CAWSPLDRVESYEQYF; DNA: TGTGCCTGGTCACCGCTAGACAGGGTTGAGTCCTACGAGCAGTACTTC
size: many; D: TRBD2; V: TRBV28; J: TRBJ2-7; CDR3: CASSSLAGVSVYEQYF; DNA: TGTGCCAGCAGTTCTCTAGCGGGAGTATCGGTCTACGAGCAGTACTTC
size: many; D: TRBD1; V: TRBV20-1; J: TRBJ1-1; CDR3: CSAGETGGRNTEAFF; DNA: TGCAGTGCTGGGGAGACAGGGGGCCGGAACACTGAAGCTTTCTTT
size: many; D: TRBD2; V: TRBV2; J: TRBJ2-5; CDR3: CASYSGTSGRKTQYF; DNA: TGTGCCTCCTATTCCGGGACTAGCGGGAGAAAGACCCAGTACTTC
size: few; D: TRBD2; V: TRBV12-3/TRBV12-4; J: TRBJ2-3; CDR3: CASSPGTSGRKSTDTQYF; DNA: TGTGCCAGCAGCCCCGGGACTAGCGGGAGGAAAAGCACAGATACGCAGTATTTT
size: many; D: .; V: TRBV5-1; J: TRBJ2-7; CDR3: CASSLEPAGIAYEQYF; DNA: TGCGCCAGCAGCTTGGAGCCGGCGGGAATTGCCTACGAGCAGTACTTC
size: many; D: .; V: TRBV6-1; J: TRBJ1-4; CDR3: CASSQAINEKLFF; DNA: TGTGCCAGCAGCCAGGCGATTAATGAAAAACTGTTTTTT
size: .; D: TRBD2; V: TRBV5-1; J: TRBJ2-7; CDR3: CASSSGLAGTNEQYF; DNA: TGCGCCAGCAGCTCGGGACTAGCGGGAACGAACGAGCAGTACTTC
size: few; D: .; V: TRBV19; J: TRBJ2-7; CDR3: CASSIYLGPAYEQYF; DNA: TGTGCCAGTAGTATATATCTAGGGCCAGCCTACGAGCAGTACTTC
size: many; D: .; V: TRBV19; J: TRBJ1-1; CDR3: CASSISRTNTEAFF; DNA: TGTGCCAGCAGCATCAGCAGGACGAACACTGAAGCTTTCTTT
size: many; D: TRBD2; V: TRBV27; J: TRBJ2-3; CDR3: CASSLSGRRDTQYF; DNA: TGTGCCAGCAGTTTAAGCGGGAGAAGAGATACGCAGTATTTT
size: .; D: .; V: TRBV6-4; J: TRBJ2-2; CDR3: CASSVVGATGELFF; DNA: TGTGCCAGCAGTGTCGTAGGGGCGACCGGGGAGCTGTTTTTT
size: few; D: TRBD1; V: TRBV25-1; J: TRBJ2-7; CDR3: CASSSDRGKTYEQYF; DNA: TGTGCCAGCAGTTCTGACAGGGGTAAGACCTACGAGCAGTACTTC
size: .; D: .; V: TRBV3-1; J: TRBJ2-2; CDR3: CASRVSYTGELFF; DNA: TGTGCCAGCAGGGTTAGTTACACCGGGGAGCTGTTTTTT
size: many; D: .; V: TRBV5-1; J: TRBJ2-3; CDR3: CASSLKSRGTDTQYF; DNA: TGCGCCAGCAGCTTGAAGTCGCGGGGTACAGATACGCAGTATTTT
size: many; D: .; V: TRBV20-1; J: TRBJ1-5; CDR3: CSAPSGVGRDSNQPQHF; DNA: TGCAGTGCCCCTAGTGGGGTGGGGCGCGATAGCAATCAGCCCCAGCATTTT
size: many; D: TRBD2; V: TRBV10-3; J: TRBJ2-7; CDR3: CAIWEREREQYF; DNA: TGTGCCATCTGGGAGCGGGAGAGGGAGCAGTACTTC
size: .; D: .; V: TRBV29-1; J: TRBJ2-3; CDR3: CSVDGGAPTDTQYF; DNA: TGCAGCGTTGACGGAGGCGCCCCCACAGATACGCAGTATTTT
size: .; D: TRBD2; V: TRBV24-1; J: TRBJ2-1; CDR3: CATSGTSDSRSYNEQFF; DNA: TGTGCCACGTCTGGGACTAGCGACTCGAGATCCTACAATGAGCAGTTCTTC
size: .; D: TRBD2; V: TRBV11-2; J: TRBJ2-1; CDR3: CASSPGQLLAGVGQFF; DNA: TGTGCCAGCAGCCCCGGACAGCTACTAGCGGGAGTCGGGCAGTTCTTC
size: few; D: TRBD2; V: TRBV4-1; J: TRBJ2-3; CDR3: CASRLAGVDTQYF; DNA: TGCGCCAGTCGACTAGCGGGAGTAGATACGCAGTATTTT
size: once; D: TRBD1; V: TRBV30; J: TRBJ2-7; CDR3: CAWSGGWDRIYERYF; DNA: TGTGCCTGGAGTGGAGGTTGGGACAGAATCTACGAGCGGTACTTC
size: many; D: .; V: TRBV20-1; J: TRBJ2-7; CDR3: CSARDRLNSYEQYF; DNA: TGCAGTGCTAGAGACAGACTTAACTCCTACGAGCAGTACTTC
size: few; D: .; V: TRBV19; J: TRBJ2-1; CDR3: CASSAISVSYNEQFF; DNA: TGTGCCAGTAGTGCCATTAGCGTCTCCTACAATGAGCAGTTCTTC
size: .; D: TRBD2; V: TRBV27; J: TRBJ2-1; CDR3: CASSLGTSFDEQFF; DNA: TGTGCCAGCAGTTTAGGGACTAGTTTCGATGAGCAGTTCTTC
size: few; D: .; V: TRBV29-1; J: TRBJ2-3; CDR3: CSAGVSGTDTQYF; DNA: TGCAGCGCGGGGGTATCGGGCACAGATACGCAGTATTTT
size: few; D: .; V: TRBV28; J: TRBJ1-6; CDR3: CASSPPGGSSYNSPLHF; DNA: TGTGCCAGCTCCCCGCCGGGGGGTAGCTCCTATAATTCACCCCTCCACTTT
size: many; D: .; V: TRBV6-1; J: TRBJ2-4; CDR3: CASSTLGGRSKNIQYF; DNA: TGTGCCAGCAGTACCTTAGGGGGGAGGTCCAAAAACATTCAGTACTTC
size: many; D: .; V: TRBV20-1; J: TRBJ2-1; CDR3: CSAPRNEQFF; DNA: TGCAGTGCCCCTCGCAATGAGCAGTTCTTC
size: many; D: .; V: TRBV7-9; J: TRBJ2-1; CDR3: CASSLEGGYRNEQFF; DNA: TGTGCCAGCAGCTTAGAGGGGGGGTACCGGAATGAGCAGTTCTTC
size: .; D: .; V: TRBV7-3; J: TRBJ1-5; CDR3: CASSRQAGQPQHF; DNA: TGTGCCAGCAGCAGACAGGCGGGTCAGCCCCAGCATTTT
size: few; D: .; V: TRBV14; J: TRBJ2-7; CDR3: CASSQGSHEQYF; DNA: TGTGCCAGCAGCCAAGGCAGCCACGAGCAGTACTTC
size: many; D: .; V: TRBV30; J: TRBJ1-4; CDR3: CAWRLGSAGEKLFF; DNA: TGTGCCTGGAGGTTGGGGTCAGCGGGTGAAAAACTGTTTTTT
size: .; D: .; V: TRBV24-1; J: TRBJ2-1; CDR3: CATSASLNEQFF; DNA: TGTGCCACCAGTGCCTCCCTCAATGAGCAGTTCTTC
size: medium-sized; D: .; V: TRBV2; J: TRBJ2-3; CDR3: CASNDRSYTDTQYF; DNA: TGTGCCAGCAACGACAGGTCCTACACAGATACGCAGTATTTT
size: few; D: TRBD1; V: TRBV5-1; J: TRBJ1-3; CDR3: CASRETGGLFGNTIYF; DNA: TGCGCCAGCAGGGAGACAGGGGGCTTATTTGGAAACACCATATATTTT
size: .; D: .; V: TRBV6-7; J: TRBJ2-7; CDR3: CASSYLHSSPYEQYF; DNA: TGTGCCAGCAGTTACTTGCACAGTTCGCCCTACGAGCAGTACTTC
size: .; D: .; V: TRBV5-1; J: TRBJ1-4; CDR3: CASSLVIGGREKLFF; DNA: TGCGCCAGCAGCTTGGTGATCGGGGGAAGAGAAAAACTGTTTTTT
size: once; D: .; V: TRBV4-2; J: TRBJ2-7; CDR3: CASSQSSSSSYEQYF; DNA: TGTGCCAGCAGCCAAAGTAGCAGCAGCTCCTACGAGCAGTACTTC
size: .; D: TRBD1; V: TRBV24-1; J: TRBJ2-1; CDR3: CATSATGGNNEQFF; DNA: TGTGCCACCAGTGCGACAGGGGGAAACAATGAGCAGTTCTTC
size: .; D: TRBD2; V: TRBV10-2; J: TRBJ2-2; CDR3: CASAGGPSTGELFF; DNA: TGCGCCAGCGCGGGAGGGCCGTCCACCGGGGAGCTGTTTTTT
size: many; D: TRBD2; V: TRBV13; J: TRBJ2-7; CDR3: CASSSRLAGFYEQYF; DNA: TGTGCCAGCAGCTCACGACTAGCGGGATTCTACGAGCAGTACTTC
size: few; D: .; V: TRBV5-1; J: TRBJ2-5; CDR3: CASSLLAKETQYF; DNA: TGCGCCAGCAGCTTGCTAGCGAAAGAGACCCAGTACTTC
size: .; D: .; V: TRBV15; J: TRBJ2-1; CDR3: CATSRSKGDEQFF; DNA: TGTGCCACCAGCAGGTCAAAGGGCGATGAGCAGTTCTTC